These 2 T cell receptor beta chains were sequenced from one sample in a study of blood T cell repertoires in COVID-19. TCRdb keeps only in-frame clones here, not all; method: immunoSEQ multiplex PCR. Among a few hundred thousand clones listed, about 88% were seen once. Source material: peripheral blood. The source of these receptors is a man aged 55 to 70 with acute or convalescent COVID-19.

The V gene is TRBV18, the J gene TRBJ2-2; weak D call: TRBD2 (5 bases). CDR1 is KGHSH, CDR2 LQKENI, per germline. The CDR3 runs to 20 residues. Trimming took 8 bases from V and 2 from J, leaving 30 bases between them. The CDR3 sequence is CASTRMGAESMHINTGELFF. CDR3 DNA: TGTGCCAGCACGCGAATGGGAGCCGAGAGCATGCATATCAACACCGGGGAGCTGTTTTTT.

The chain employs TRBV4-1 and TRBJ1-2; 8 bases line up with TRBD1. Trimming removed 6 bases from V and 1 base from J; junction bases left unmatched: 7. The CDR3 runs to 15 residues. The germline CDR1 and CDR2 sequences are MGHRA and YSYEKL. The CDR3: CASRATGEFNYGYTF. CDR3 nucleotides: TGCGCCAGCAGAGCGACAGGGGAATTTAACTATGGCTACACCTTC.